This T cell receptor (beta chain) was sequenced during a study of siplizumab effects on memory and regulatory T cells. The CDR3 length is 14 residues. CDR1 is MDHEN, CDR2 SYDVKM, per germline. Trimming at V came to 6 bases and at J to 7 bases, leaving 11 bases not matched to a gene. As to this clone: Its target is not known.

Assay used: immunoSEQ multiplex PCR; TCRdb lists only in-frame clones, some missing. Among about 100,000 clones listed, about nine tenths were seen once. Findings of the study overall: Mapping to unstimulated subsets was achieved for only a minor fraction of alloreactive clones. Proliferating siplizumab-cultured Tregs lacked confirmed suppressive function.

This chain links TRBV28 with TRBJ2-7; TRBD2 matches 8 bases. This sequence was found in a human donor in good health. Sequencing used non-Treg CD4+ T cells sorted from blood. The CDR3 DNA reads TGTGCCAGCAGCCCTTGGACTAGCCGAAAGGAGCAGTACTTC. This gives the protein CASSPWTSRKEQYF.